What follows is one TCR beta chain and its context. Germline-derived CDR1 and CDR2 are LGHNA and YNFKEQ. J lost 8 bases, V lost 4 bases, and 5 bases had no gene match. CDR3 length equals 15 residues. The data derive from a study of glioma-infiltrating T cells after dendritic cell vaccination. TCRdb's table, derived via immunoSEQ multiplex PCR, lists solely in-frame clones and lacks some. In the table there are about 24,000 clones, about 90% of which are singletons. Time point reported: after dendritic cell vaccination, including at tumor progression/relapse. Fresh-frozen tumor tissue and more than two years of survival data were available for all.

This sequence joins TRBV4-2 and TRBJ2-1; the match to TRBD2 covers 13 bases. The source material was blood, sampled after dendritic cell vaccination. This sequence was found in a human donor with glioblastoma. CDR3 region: CASSLTSGGIHEQFF. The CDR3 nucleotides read TGTGCCAGCAGCCTGACTAGCGGGGGGATTCATGAGCAGTTCTTC.